The source of this T cell receptor beta chain is a study of cytomegalovirus exposure and HLA in healthy donors. Study conclusions and caveats: Presence/absence results assume similar sequencing depth per donor, which may not hold. Cytomegalovirus-associated status was assigned to about 160 TCR beta chains. Some segments of the V type, notably TRBV6-2 and TRBV6-3, were excluded as indistinguishable. Most of the TCR beta V segments (in an earlier analysis) were productive either about 90% or about 30% of the time.

The germline gives CDR1 SEHNR, CDR2 FQNEAQ (reference sequence). The CDR3 length is 13 residues. With respect to this clone: The antigen is undetermined. At one of its ends the junction is not consistent with the germline gene, which may arise from a read error.

PCR primers comprised 60 Vbeta and 13 Jbeta primers. The repertoire was sequenced with immunoSEQ multiplex PCR; TCRdb's copy has only in-frame clones and lacks some. This sample has about 110,000 clones; roughly 87% occur once, and the top ten carry roughly 2.6%. This sequence originates from a man aged 25 to 40 in good health and CMV-seropositive. Sequences were obtained from PBMCs. The rearrangement links TRBV7-9 to TRBJ1-2; a weak D match, TRBD1 (5 bases). CDR3 sequence: CASSLDTEMLHAF. In DNA, the CDR3 is TGTGCCAGCAGCTTGGACACCGAGATGCTACACGCCTTC.